Listed here are 8 T cell receptor beta chains from one sample, sequenced in a study of blood T cell repertoires in COVID-19. Clones were read by immunoSEQ multiplex PCR, and TCRdb kept only the in-frame ones, dropping some. The sample includes 130,000 to 150,000 clones, approximately 85% seen only once; the top ten take 1.5% to 2%. The sequenced sample was peripheral blood. The receptors come from a man between 70 and 80 years old with acute or convalescent COVID-19.

The gene calls are TRBV30 and TRBJ2-7; TRBD1 aligns across 8 bases. Unmatched junction bases numbered 5, after V lost 1 base and J lost 0 bases. The germline CDR1 and CDR2 sequences are GTSNPN and SVGIG (reference sequence). CDR3 length: 15 residues. The CDR3 spells CAWSAGTGSSYEQYF. The DNA for the CDR3 is TGTGCCTGGAGTGCCGGGACAGGTAGCTCCTACGAGCAGTACTTC.

The chain combines TRBV19 with TRBJ2-3; unclear D gene. The CDR3 sequence is 15 residues long. V was pared by 3 bases and J by 6 bases, with 16 bases between. The germline CDR1 and CDR2 sequences are LNHDA and SQIVND (reference sequence). The CDR3: CASSIGVTSTDTQYF. The CDR3 DNA is TGTGCCAGTAGTATTGGTGTAACATCCACGGATACGCAGTATTTT. The full variable domain, its missing parts supplied by reference TRBV19 and TRBJ2-3, is DGGITQSPKYLFRKEGQNVTLSCEQNLNHDAMYWYRQDPGQGLRLIYYSQIVNDFQKGDIAEGYSVSREKKESFPLTVTSAQKNPTAFYLCASSIGVTSTDTQYFGPGTRLTVL.

Concerning this clone: The sample holds other DNA sequences that translate to the same CDR3. The chain employs TRBV2 and TRBJ2-3, with TRBD2 matching over 8 bases. There are 15 residues in the CDR3. Trimming removed 6 bases from V and 0 bases from J; junction bases left unmatched: 5. From germline, CDR1 is SNHLY and CDR2 FYNNEI. CDR3 amino acids: CASSQLAVSTDTQYF. CDR3 in DNA: TGTGCCAGCAGCCAACTAGCGGTTAGCACAGATACGCAGTATTTT.

The rearrangement uses TRBV5-1 and TRBJ1-2, with 7 bases lining up with TRBD1. Germline CDR1 is SGHRS and CDR2 is YFSETQ. Unmatched junction bases numbered 4, after V lost 0 bases and J lost 2 bases. This CDR3 is built from 15 residues. DNA for the CDR3: TGCGCCAGCAGCTTGGGACAGGGCACCAACTATGGCTACACCTTC. Translating it yields CASSLGQGTNYGYTF.

This chain uses TRBV10-1 with TRBJ2-3, with 9 bases matching TRBD2. Trimming removed 2 bases from V and 0 bases from J; junction bases left unmatched: 6. This CDR3 comprises 17 residues. CDR1 is WNHNN, CDR2 SYGVQD, per germline (reference sequence). The CDR3 here is CASSETRLAASTDTQYF. DNA of the CDR3: TGCGCCAGCAGTGAGACCCGACTAGCGGCAAGCACAGATACGCAGTATTTT.

The chain combines TRBV28 with TRBJ2-7, with 11 positions matching TRBD1. J lost 9 bases, V lost 7 bases, and 8 bases had no gene match. Germline CDR1 and CDR2: MDHEN and SYDVKM. This CDR3 is built from 13 residues. The chain's CDR3 is CASNVDRGRGQYF. The CDR3 region has the DNA TGTGCCAGCAATGTGGACAGGGGGCGCGGGCAGTACTTC.

This sequence joins TRBV3-1 (or the pseudogene TRBV3-2) and TRBJ1-2, with 8 nucleotides matching TRBD1. The CDR3 spans 14 residues. The junction had 4 bases not matched to a gene; V was cut back by 0 bases and J by 7 bases. Germline loops: CDR1 LGHDT, CDR2 YNNKEL (reference sequence). The CDR3 protein is CASSQDLDRGGYTF. CDR3 DNA: TGTGCCAGCAGCCAAGATCTAGACAGGGGTGGCTACACCTTC.

V usage is TRBV2 and J usage is TRBJ2-2; 7 bases map to TRBD2. The CDR3 is made up of 14 amino acids. The V segment lost 6 bases and the J segment 4 bases; nucleotides outside the gene matches: 5. The germline V gene encodes CDR1 SNHLY and CDR2 FYNNEI. The CDR3 DNA sequence: TGTGCCAGCAGAAATGCGGGGGTCACCGGGGAGCTGTTTTTT. Translating it yields CASRNAGVTGELFF.